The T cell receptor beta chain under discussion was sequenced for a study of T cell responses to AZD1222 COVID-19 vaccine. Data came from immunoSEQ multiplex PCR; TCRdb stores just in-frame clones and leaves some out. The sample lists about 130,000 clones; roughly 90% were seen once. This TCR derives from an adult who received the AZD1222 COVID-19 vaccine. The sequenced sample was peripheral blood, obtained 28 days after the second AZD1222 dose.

CDR3 nucleotide sequence: TGTGCCAGCAGCCCCCAACTAGCCCCCGGGGAGCTGTTTTTT. Its translation is CASSPQLAPGELFF. The V and J genes are TRBV6-6 and TRBJ2-2, with D possibly being TRBD2 (6 bases). The ends were cut back, 6 bases at V and 6 bases at J, with 14 bases in the middle. Germline CDR1 is MNHNY and CDR2 is SVGAGI (reference sequence). This CDR3 is 14 amino acids long.